This T cell receptor (beta chain) stems from a study of cytomegalovirus exposure and HLA in healthy donors. Points on this clone: Its antigen is undetermined.

General observations from the study: High specificity and sensitivity for cytomegalovirus status were reported for the classifier.

TCRdb's table, derived via immunoSEQ multiplex PCR, lists solely in-frame clones and lacks some. The sample contains some 68,000 clones, approximately 94% of which appear only once. Per the germline V gene, CDR1 is SQVTM and CDR2 is ANQGSEA. J gave up 5 bases and V 5 bases, and 4 bases lay outside the gene matches. The CDR3 is 12 amino acids. The chain carries TRBV29-1 and TRBJ2-7, with 9 nucleotides matching TRBD1. Specimen: PBMCs. This receptor was taken from a man aged 18 to 30 in good health and CMV-seropositive. Written as DNA, the CDR3 is TGCAGCGTTAACAGGGGGCGACACGAGCAGTACTTC. Its translation: CSVNRGRHEQYF.